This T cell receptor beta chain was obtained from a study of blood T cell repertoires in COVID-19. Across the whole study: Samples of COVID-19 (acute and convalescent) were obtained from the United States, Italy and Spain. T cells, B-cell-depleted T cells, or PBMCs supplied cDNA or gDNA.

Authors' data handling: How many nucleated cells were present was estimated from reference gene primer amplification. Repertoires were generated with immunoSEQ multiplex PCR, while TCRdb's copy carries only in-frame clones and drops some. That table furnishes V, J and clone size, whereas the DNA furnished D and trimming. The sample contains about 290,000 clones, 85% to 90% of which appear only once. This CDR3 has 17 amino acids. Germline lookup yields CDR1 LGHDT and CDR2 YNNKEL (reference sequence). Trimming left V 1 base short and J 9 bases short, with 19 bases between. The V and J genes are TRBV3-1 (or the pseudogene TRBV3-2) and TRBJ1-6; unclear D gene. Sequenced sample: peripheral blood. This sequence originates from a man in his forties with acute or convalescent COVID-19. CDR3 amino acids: CASSQAGQLVFSSPLHF. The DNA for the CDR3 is TGTGCCAGCAGCCAAGCGGGTCAGCTTGTTTTTTCTTCACCCCTCCACTTT.